This T cell receptor beta chain was sequenced during a study of monozygotic twins with inflammatory bowel disease. The CDR3 sequence is 14 residues long. Germline V gives CDR1 SGHRS, CDR2 YFSETQ. TCRdb re-called the 5' RACE reads; one entry per CDR3 protein, DNA not given. Across 350,000 to 550,000 distinct CDR3 sequences, the top ten clones capture about 2.2% of the sample. Donors each gave over 2 ml of blood. The sequencing sample was made of blood. This chain joins TRBV5-1 and TRBJ2-7. This TCR was sampled from a human donor with ulcerative colitis or Crohn's disease, or a healthy co-twin of an affected twin (not recorded which). This CDR3 is CATKRENQAHEQYF.